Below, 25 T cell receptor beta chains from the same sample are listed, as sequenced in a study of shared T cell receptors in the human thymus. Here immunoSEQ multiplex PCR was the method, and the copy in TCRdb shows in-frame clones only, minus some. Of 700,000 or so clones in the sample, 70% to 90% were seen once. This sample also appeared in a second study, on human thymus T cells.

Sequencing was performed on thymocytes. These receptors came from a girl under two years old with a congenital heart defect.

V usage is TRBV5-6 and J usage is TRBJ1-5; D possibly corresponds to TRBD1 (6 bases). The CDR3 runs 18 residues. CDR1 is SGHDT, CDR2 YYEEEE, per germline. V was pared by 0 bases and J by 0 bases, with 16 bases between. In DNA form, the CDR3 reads TGTGCCAGCAGCTTGGGTGTGGGACACTTTAATAGCAATCAGCCCCAGCATTTT. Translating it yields CASSLGVGHFNSNQPQHF.

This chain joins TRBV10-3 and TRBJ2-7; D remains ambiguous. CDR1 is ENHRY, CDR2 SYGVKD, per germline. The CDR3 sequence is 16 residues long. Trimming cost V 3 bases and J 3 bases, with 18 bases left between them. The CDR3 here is CAISDPTRRLIYEQYF. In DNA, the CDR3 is TGTGCCATCAGTGACCCAACACGGAGATTAATCTACGAGCAGTACTTC.

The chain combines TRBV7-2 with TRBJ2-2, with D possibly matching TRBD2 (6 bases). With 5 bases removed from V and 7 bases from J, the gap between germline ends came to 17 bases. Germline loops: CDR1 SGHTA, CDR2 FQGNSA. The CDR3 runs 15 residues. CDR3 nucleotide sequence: TGTGCCAGCAGCCCGACGAGGAGGGTTGGCGGGGAGCTGTTTTTT. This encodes CASSPTRRVGGELFF. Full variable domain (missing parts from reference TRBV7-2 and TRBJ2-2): GAGVSQSPSNKVTEKGKDVELRCDPISGHTALYWYRQSLGQGLEFLIYFQGNSAPDKSGLPSDRFSAERTGGSVSTLTIQRTQQEDSAVYLCASSPTRRVGGELFFGEGSRLTVL.

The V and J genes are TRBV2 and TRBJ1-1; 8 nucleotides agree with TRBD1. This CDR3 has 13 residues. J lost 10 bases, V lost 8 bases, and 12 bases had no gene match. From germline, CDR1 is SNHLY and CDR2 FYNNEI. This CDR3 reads CASSLTGGALAFF. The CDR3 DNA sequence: TGTGCCAGCTCTCTAACAGGGGGAGCTTTAGCTTTCTTT.

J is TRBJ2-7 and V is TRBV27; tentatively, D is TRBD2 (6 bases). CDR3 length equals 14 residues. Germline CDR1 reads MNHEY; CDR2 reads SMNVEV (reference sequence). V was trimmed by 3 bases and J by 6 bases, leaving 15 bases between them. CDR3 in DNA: TGTGCCAGCAGTTTCGCCGGGACTCCCGGCGAGCAGTACTTC. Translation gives CASSFAGTPGEQYF.

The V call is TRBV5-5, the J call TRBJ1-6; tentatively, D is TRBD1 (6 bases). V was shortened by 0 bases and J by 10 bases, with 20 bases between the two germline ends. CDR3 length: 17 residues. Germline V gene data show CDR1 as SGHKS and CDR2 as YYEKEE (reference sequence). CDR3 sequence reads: CASSLARTDTRISPLHF. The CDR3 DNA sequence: TGTGCCAGCAGCTTGGCCAGGACAGACACTAGGATCTCACCCCTCCACTTT.

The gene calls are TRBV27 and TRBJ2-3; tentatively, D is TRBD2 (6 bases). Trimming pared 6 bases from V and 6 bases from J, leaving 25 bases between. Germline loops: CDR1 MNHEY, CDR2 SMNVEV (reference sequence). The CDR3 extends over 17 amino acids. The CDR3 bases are TGTGCCAGCAGACCTTGGGACTCCCCGAGTCCCTCCGATACGCAGTATTTT. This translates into CASRPWDSPSPSDTQYF.

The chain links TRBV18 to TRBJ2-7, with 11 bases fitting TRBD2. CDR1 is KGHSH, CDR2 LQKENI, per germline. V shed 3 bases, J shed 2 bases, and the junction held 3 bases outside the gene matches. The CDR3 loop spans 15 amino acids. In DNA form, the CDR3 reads TGTGCCAGCTCACCGGGACTAGCGGCCCCCTACGAGCAGTACTTC. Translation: CASSPGLAAPYEQYF.

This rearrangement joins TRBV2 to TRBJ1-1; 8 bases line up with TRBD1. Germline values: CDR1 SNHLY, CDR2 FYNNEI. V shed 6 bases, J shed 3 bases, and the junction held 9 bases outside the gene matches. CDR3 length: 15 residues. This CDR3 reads CASRYSQGAYTEAFF. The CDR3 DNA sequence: TGTGCCAGCAGATATTCCCAGGGGGCGTACACTGAAGCTTTCTTT. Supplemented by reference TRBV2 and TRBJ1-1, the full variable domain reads EPEVTQTPSHQVTQMGQEVILRCVPISNHLYFYWYRQILGQKVEFLVSFYNNEISEKSEIFDDQFSVERPDGSNFTLKIRSTKLEDSAMYFCASRYSQGAYTEAFFGQGTRLTVV.

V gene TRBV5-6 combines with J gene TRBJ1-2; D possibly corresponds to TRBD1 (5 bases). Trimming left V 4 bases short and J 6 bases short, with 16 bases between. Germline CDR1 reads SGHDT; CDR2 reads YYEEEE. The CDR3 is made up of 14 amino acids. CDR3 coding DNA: TGTGCCAGCAGCAAAAGGATCTCGGGGGATGGCTACACCTTC. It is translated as CASSKRISGDGYTF.

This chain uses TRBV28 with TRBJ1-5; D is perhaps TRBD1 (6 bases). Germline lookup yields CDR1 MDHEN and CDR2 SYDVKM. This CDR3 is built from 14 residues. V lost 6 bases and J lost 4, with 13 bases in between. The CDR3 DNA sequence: TGTGCCAGCAGCAAGGGGGGAGGGAATCAGCCCCAGCATTTT. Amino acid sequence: CASSKGGGNQPQHF.

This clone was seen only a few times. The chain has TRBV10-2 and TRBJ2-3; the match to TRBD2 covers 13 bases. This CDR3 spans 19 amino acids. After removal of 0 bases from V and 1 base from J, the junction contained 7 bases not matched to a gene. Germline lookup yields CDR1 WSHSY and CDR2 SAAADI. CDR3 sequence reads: CASSESSHGTSGGTDTQYF. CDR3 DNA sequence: TGCGCCAGCAGTGAGTCGAGTCATGGGACTAGCGGGGGCACAGATACGCAGTATTTT.

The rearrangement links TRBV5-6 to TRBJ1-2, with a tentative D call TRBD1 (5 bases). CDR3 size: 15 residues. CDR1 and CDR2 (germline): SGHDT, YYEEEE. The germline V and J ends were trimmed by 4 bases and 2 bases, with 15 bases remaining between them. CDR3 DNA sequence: TGTGCCAGCAGCATAGCAGGGCCCCTCAACTATGGCTACACCTTC. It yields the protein CASSIAGPLNYGYTF. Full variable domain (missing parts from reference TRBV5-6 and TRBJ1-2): DAGVTQSPTHLIKTRGQQVTLRCSPKSGHDTVSWYQQALGQGPQFIFQYYEEEERQRGNFPDRFSGHQFPNYSSELNVNALLLGDSALYLCASSIAGPLNYGYTFGSGTRLTVV.

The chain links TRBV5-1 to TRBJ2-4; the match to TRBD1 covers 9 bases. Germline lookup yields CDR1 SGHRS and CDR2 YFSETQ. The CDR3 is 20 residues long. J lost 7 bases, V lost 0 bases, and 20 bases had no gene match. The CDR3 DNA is TGCGCCAGCAGCTTGGGGCGAGTTTGGGACAGGGCTGGGTTATGGAACATTCAGTACTTC. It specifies CASSLGRVWDRAGLWNIQYF.

Here the CDR3 reads CASSLVSRGQPNYEQYF. In DNA, the CDR3 is TGCGCCAGCAGCTTGGTATCGCGGGGACAGCCGAACTACGAGCAGTACTTC. V is TRBV5-1 and J is TRBJ2-7, with a weak D call TRBD1 (7 bases). The germline V gene has CDR1 SGHRS and CDR2 YFSETQ. With 0 bases removed from V and 3 bases from J, the gap between germline ends came to 19 bases. The CDR3 is made up of 17 amino acids.

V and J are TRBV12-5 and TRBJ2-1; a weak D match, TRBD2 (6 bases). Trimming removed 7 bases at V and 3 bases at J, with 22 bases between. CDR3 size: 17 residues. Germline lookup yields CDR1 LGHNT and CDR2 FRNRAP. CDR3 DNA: TGTGCTAGTGCCGACGCGGGGAGGCCACTGTTCTACAATGAGCAGTTCTTC. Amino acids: CASADAGRPLFYNEQFF.

The CDR3 region is CASSLAISGELFF. The CDR3 region has the DNA TGTGCCAGCAGCTTAGCTATCTCCGGGGAGCTGTTTTTT. The chain carries TRBV7-2 and TRBJ2-2; D remains unclear. Trimming took 0 bases from V and 6 from J, leaving 5 bases between them. The germline V gene encodes CDR1 SGHTA and CDR2 FQGNSA. This CDR3 has 13 amino acids. The full variable domain, in which reference TRBV7-2 and TRBJ2-2 provide the parts outside the CDR3, is GAGVSQSPSNKVTEKGKDVELRCDPISGHTALYWYRQSLGQGLEFLIYFQGNSAPDKSGLPSDRFSAERTGGSVSTLTIQRTQQEDSAVYLCASSLAISGELFFGEGSRLTVL.

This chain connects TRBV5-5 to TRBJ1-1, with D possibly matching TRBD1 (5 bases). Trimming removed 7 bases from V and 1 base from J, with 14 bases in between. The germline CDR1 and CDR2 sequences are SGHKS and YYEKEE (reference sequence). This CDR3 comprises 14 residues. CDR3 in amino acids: CASSGAGPNTEAFF. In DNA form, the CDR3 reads TGTGCCAGCTCTGGGGCAGGACCGAACACTGAAGCTTTCTTT.

The CDR3 protein is CASTAGGGDGYTEAFF. The DNA of the CDR3 is TGTGCCAGTACCGCGGGAGGAGGGGATGGGTACACTGAAGCTTTCTTT. The rearrangement uses TRBV19 and TRBJ1-1; D is possibly TRBD1 (5 bases). Germline CDR1 LNHDA, CDR2 SQIVND (reference sequence). The CDR3 runs to 16 residues. Trimming left V 7 bases short and J 3 bases short, with 21 bases between.

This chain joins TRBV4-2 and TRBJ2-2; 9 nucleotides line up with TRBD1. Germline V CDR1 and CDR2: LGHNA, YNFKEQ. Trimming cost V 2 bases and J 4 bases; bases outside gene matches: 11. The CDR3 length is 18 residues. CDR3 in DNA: TGTGCCAGCAGCCAACGGAAGCGGGACAGGGCGTCCACCGGGGAGCTGTTTTTT. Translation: CASSQRKRDRASTGELFF.

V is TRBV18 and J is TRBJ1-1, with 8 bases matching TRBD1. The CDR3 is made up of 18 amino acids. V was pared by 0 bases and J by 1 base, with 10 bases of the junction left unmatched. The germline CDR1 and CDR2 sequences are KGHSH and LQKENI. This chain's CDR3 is CASSPPKDRALANTEAFF. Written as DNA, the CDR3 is TGTGCCAGCTCACCACCAAAGGACAGGGCTTTGGCGAACACTGAAGCTTTCTTT.

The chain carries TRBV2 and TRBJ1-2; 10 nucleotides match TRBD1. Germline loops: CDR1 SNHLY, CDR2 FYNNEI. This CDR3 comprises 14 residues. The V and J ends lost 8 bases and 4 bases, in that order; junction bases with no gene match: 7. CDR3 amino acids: CASARDRGPYGYTF. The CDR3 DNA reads TGTGCCAGCGCTCGGGACAGGGGACCCTATGGCTACACCTTC. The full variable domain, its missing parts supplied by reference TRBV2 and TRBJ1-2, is EPEVTQTPSHQVTQMGQEVILRCVPISNHLYFYWYRQILGQKVEFLVSFYNNEISEKSEIFDDQFSVERPDGSNFTLKIRSTKLEDSAMYFCASARDRGPYGYTFGSGTRLTVV.

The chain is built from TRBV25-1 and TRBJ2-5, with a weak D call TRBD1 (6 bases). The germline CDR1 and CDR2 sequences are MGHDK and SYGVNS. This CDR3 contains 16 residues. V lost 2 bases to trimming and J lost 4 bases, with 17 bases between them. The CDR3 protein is CASSEQGPSYGETQYF. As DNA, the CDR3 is TGTGCCAGCAGTGAACAGGGGCCCTCGTACGGAGAGACCCAGTACTTC.

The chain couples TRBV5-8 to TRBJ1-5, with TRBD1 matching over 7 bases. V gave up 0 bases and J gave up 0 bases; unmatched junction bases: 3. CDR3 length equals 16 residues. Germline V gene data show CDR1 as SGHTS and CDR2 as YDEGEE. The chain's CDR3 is CASSLDRGNSNQPQHF. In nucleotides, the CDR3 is TGTGCCAGCAGCTTGGACAGGGGCAATAGCAATCAGCCCCAGCATTTT.

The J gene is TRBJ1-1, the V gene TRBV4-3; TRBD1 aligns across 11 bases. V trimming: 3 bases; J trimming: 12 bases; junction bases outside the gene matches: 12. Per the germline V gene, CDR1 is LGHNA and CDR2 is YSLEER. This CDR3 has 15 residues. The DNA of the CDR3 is TGCGCCAGCAGCCAGAAAACCCAGGGACAGGGGGGGACTTTCTTT. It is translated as CASSQKTQGQGGTFF.